A single T cell receptor (beta chain) is shown here with its context. The source of the sample is a study of control samples from healthy donors and cancer patients. Method: immunoSEQ multiplex PCR; TCRdb's copy keeps in-frame clones and lacks some. The sample has under 450,000 clones, over 75% seen once. Germline values: CDR1 MDHEN, CDR2 SYDVKM. The germline V and J ends were trimmed by 3 bases and 8 bases, with 5 bases remaining between them. This CDR3 contains 12 residues. The sample consisted of PBMCs. The sequence derives from a middle-aged man with head and neck cancer. The chain recombines TRBV28 with TRBJ1-6; D uncertain. CDR3 in DNA: TGTGCCAGCAGTTTTAATCATTCACCCCTCCACTTT. This translates into CASSFNHSPLHF.